The clone carrying this TCR beta chain was detected once. Antigen specificity is unknown. This specimen belongs to a study of cytomegalovirus exposure and HLA in healthy donors. Background on the study: The 120 or so validation repertoires used a platform that matched the one used for the approximately 610 first-cohort repertoires, as a later analysis reported.

The protocol was immunoSEQ multiplex PCR, while the TCRdb copy is restricted to in-frame clones and leaves out a portion. This table holds under 400,000 clones, roughly 87% found once. The donors were part of the validation cohort, which consisted of some 120 subjects and was separate from the first cohort of 670 or so subjects. Trimming removed 1 base at V and 5 bases at J, with 9 bases between. The CDR3 loop spans 13 amino acids. CDR1 is SEHNR, CDR2 FQNEAQ, per germline (reference sequence). Study conclusions and caveats: Most TCR sequences proved rare, with some public TCRs found in many donors.

The chain joins TRBV7-9 to TRBJ2-7; D gene unclear. The TCR sequence derives from a man under 40 in good health and CMV-seronegative. Specimen: PBMCs. The CDR3 protein is CASSLGSFHEQYF. In nucleotides, the CDR3 is TGTGCCAGCAGCTTAGGTAGTTTCCACGAGCAGTACTTC.